These 18 T cell receptor beta chains came from one sample sequenced in a study of T-cell memory formation after mild COVID-19. Each CDR3 protein is one row after TCRdb ran MiXCR on the 5' RACE reads. The sample includes approximately 260,000 distinct CDR3 sequences, around 15% seen only once; the top ten take 22%. The material sequenced was PBMCs or a T cell subset sorted from them (not recorded which). These receptors came from a man between 18 and 35 years old who had mild COVID-19 (a few samples of this study predate the infection). Cell type and time point are not known.

This clonotype occurred many times. The chain recombines TRBV4-3 with TRBJ2-3; 10 bases agree with TRBD2. The V gene end was trimmed by 4 bases and the J gene end by 5 bases; junction bases not matched to a gene: 6. This CDR3 contains 15 residues. CDR1 LGHNA and CDR2 YSLEER come from the germline V gene. The CDR3 DNA is TGCGCCAGCAGCCGGGGGACTAGCGAGGTAGATACGCAGTATTTT. Amino acid sequence: CASSRGTSEVDTQYF.

This clonotype was seen more than once but under ten times. The CDR3 DNA reads as TGTGCCAGCAGCTTAAACCGGGCGGGGGGTACAGATACGCAGTATTTT. This gives the protein CASSLNRAGGTDTQYF. This sequence joins TRBV7-2 and TRBJ2-3, with TRBD2 matching over 8 bases. The germline CDR1 and CDR2 sequences are SGHTA and FQGNSA. Germline trimming cut 2 bases from V and 3 bases from J; bases unmatched to any gene: 7. The CDR3 is 16 residues long.

This clonotype was picked up a small number of times. The rearrangement links TRBV25-1 to TRBJ1-2, with no clear D. V dropped 11 bases and J dropped 3 bases, with 10 bases sitting between them. Germline-derived CDR1 and CDR2 are MGHDK and SYGVNS. This CDR3 region has 11 residues. This CDR3 reads CAYQAHYGYTF. The CDR3 coding sequence is TGTGCCTACCAGGCTCACTATGGCTACACCTTC.

This clonotype appeared many times. J is TRBJ2-1 and V is TRBV7-2, with TRBD2 identical over 8 bases. Germline V gene lookup returns CDR1 SGHTA and CDR2 FQGNSA. CDR3 length: 15 amino acids. J gave up 5 bases and V 0 bases, and 3 bases lay outside the gene matches. The CDR3 DNA reads TGTGCCAGCAGCTTAGCGCGGCGGGGGGACAATGAGCAGTTCTTC. It is translated as CASSLARRGDNEQFF. Combining the CDR3 with reference TRBV7-2 and TRBJ2-1 gives the whole variable domain GAGVSQSPSNKVTEKGKDVELRCDPISGHTALYWYRQSLGQGLEFLIYFQGNSAPDKSGLPSDRFSAERTGGSVSTLTIQRTQQEDSAVYLCASSLARRGDNEQFFGPGTRLTVL.

A few counts support this clonotype. The chain employs TRBV7-2 and TRBJ2-7, with D perhaps matching TRBD1 (6 bases). The CDR3 totals 14 residues. Trimming took off 5 bases at V and 6 bases at J, with 17 bases between the two ends. Looked up from germline, CDR1 is SGHTA and CDR2 is FQGNSA. CDR3 protein: CASSVQGFGVEQYV. The CDR3 DNA sequence: TGTGCCAGCAGCGTACAGGGTTTCGGGGTCGAGCAGTACGTC.

CDR3 protein: CASSYWAGPGPDTQYF. CDR3 coding DNA: TGTGCCAGCAGTTACTGGGCGGGGCCAGGCCCAGATACGCAGTATTTT. The rearrangement uses TRBV6-2 or TRBV6-3 and TRBJ2-3; tentative D call: TRBD2 (6 bases). V lost 1 base and J 4 bases, leaving 15 bases between the germline ends. This CDR3 region has 16 residues. CDR1 is MNHEY, CDR2 SVGEGT, per germline.

J is TRBJ2-3 and V is TRBV25-1; 8 bases are a match to TRBD2. After removal of 11 bases from V and 0 bases from J, the junction contained 4 bases not matched to a gene. The CDR3 loop spans 13 amino acids. CDR1 and CDR2 (germline): MGHDK, SYGVNS. The chain's CDR3 is CAAGGGSTDTQYF. In DNA form, the CDR3 reads TGTGCCGCCGGGGGGGGTAGCACAGATACGCAGTATTTT.

This clonotype has at least ten counts. This chain connects TRBV27 to TRBJ1-1, with D hard to call. V was clipped by 2 bases and J by 1 base, with 5 bases between them. CDR3 length: 13 residues. Germline V gene data show CDR1 as MNHEY and CDR2 as SMNVEV (reference sequence). The CDR3 protein is CASSLLGNTEAFF. DNA of the CDR3: TGTGCCAGCAGTTTACTGGGGAACACTGAAGCTTTCTTT.

This clonotype has only a few counts. V is TRBV4-1 and J is TRBJ2-2, with D possibly matching TRBD1 (5 bases). In germline, CDR1 is MGHRA, CDR2 YSYEKL. Trimming pared 4 bases from V and 4 bases from J, leaving 13 bases between. The CDR3 sequence is 15 residues long. CDR3 sequence: CASSPQGSGTGELFF. The CDR3 DNA reads TGCGCCAGCAGCCCGCAGGGTTCGGGCACCGGGGAGCTGTTTTTT.

This clonotype was seen ten or more times. This chain joins TRBV5-1 and TRBJ1-1; tentative D call: TRBD1 (5 bases). Germline-derived CDR1 and CDR2 are SGHRS and YFSETQ. Trimming removed 6 bases from V and 3 bases from J, with 18 bases in between. This CDR3 is built from 15 residues. Here the CDR3 reads CASKEPRVGDTEAFF. CDR3 DNA sequence: TGCGCCAGCAAGGAACCTCGCGTAGGGGACACTGAAGCTTTCTTT.

The sample holds a few counts of this clonotype. The rearrangement links TRBV2 to TRBJ1-2; perhaps TRBD1 as D (5 bases). CDR1 SNHLY and CDR2 FYNNEI come from the germline V gene. The V end lost 6 bases, the J end lost 3 bases, and 11 bases lay between the germline ends. The CDR3 sequence is 13 residues long. CDR3 sequence reads: CASRPRGDYGYTF. For the CDR3, the DNA is TGTGCCAGCAGGCCTCGGGGGGACTATGGCTACACCTTC.

The rearrangement joins TRBV4-1 to TRBJ1-1; 7 nucleotides match TRBD1. CDR1 is MGHRA, CDR2 YSYEKL, per germline. The CDR3 runs 17 residues. Trimming took 4 bases from V and 3 from J; bases not matched to a gene: 14. The CDR3 loop is CASSLQIDRVLYTEAFF. The CDR3 bases are TGCGCCAGCAGCCTTCAGATCGACAGGGTCCTTTACACTGAAGCTTTCTTT.

Only a few counts were recorded for this clonotype. V usage is TRBV5-1 and J usage is TRBJ1-2; D possibly corresponds to TRBD1 (5 bases). Trimming cost V 1 base and J 8 bases, with 21 bases left between them. Germline V gene lookup returns CDR1 SGHRS and CDR2 YFSETQ. The CDR3 has 16 amino acids. The DNA for the CDR3 is TGCGCCAGCAGCTTGACCACCTTCAGACAGTACGGCGGCTACACCTTC. Translating it yields CASSLTTFRQYGGYTF.

This CDR3 reads CASGTGTTSTDTQYF. CDR3 nucleotides: TGTGCTAGTGGAACCGGGACAACCAGCACAGATACGCAGTATTTT. The chain employs TRBV12-5 and TRBJ2-3, with a weak D call TRBD1 (6 bases). Germline values: CDR1 LGHNT, CDR2 FRNRAP. The CDR3 contains 15 residues. Trimming removed 6 bases at V and 0 bases at J, with 13 bases between. Using reference TRBV12-5 and TRBJ2-3 for the parts outside the CDR3, the full variable domain is DARVTQTPRHKVTEMGQEVTMRCQPILGHNTVFWYRQTMMQGLELLAYFRNRAPLDDSGMPKDRFSAEMPDATLATLKIQPSEPRDSAVYFCASGTGTTSTDTQYFGPGTRLTVL.

The sample holds many counts of this clonotype. V and J are TRBV4-3 and TRBJ1-4, with a possible D match to TRBD1 (5 bases). This CDR3 region has 18 residues. The germline V and J ends were trimmed by 0 bases and 7 bases, with 21 bases remaining between them. Germline CDR1 and CDR2: LGHNA and YSLEER. The DNA of the CDR3 is TGCGCCAGCAGCCAAGATGACGGATGGGGGAAGGGAGGTGAAAAACTGTTTTTT. Its protein is CASSQDDGWGKGGEKLFF.

The rearrangement links TRBV29-1 to TRBJ2-5, with unresolved D. V gave up 3 bases and J gave up 2 bases, with 10 bases separating them. The germline V gene has CDR1 SQVTM and CDR2 ANQGSEA. The CDR3 length is 13 residues. CDR3: CSVDGWQQETQYF. For the CDR3, the DNA is TGCAGCGTTGATGGTTGGCAGCAAGAGACCCAGTACTTC. The whole variable domain, filled in from reference TRBV29-1 and TRBJ2-5, reads SAVISQKPSRDICQRGTSLTIQCQVDSQVTMMFWYRQQPGQSLTLIATANQGSEATYESGFVIDKFPISRPNLTFSTLTVSNMSPEDSSIYLCSVDGWQQETQYFGPGTRLLVL.

This clonotype has just a few counts. The rearrangement links TRBV6-5 to TRBJ2-1, with D perhaps matching TRBD1 or TRBD2 (6 bases each). Per germline, CDR1 MNHEY and CDR2 SVGAGI. This CDR3 contains 14 residues. Trimming left V 6 bases short and J 7 bases short, with 16 bases between. Written as DNA, the CDR3 is TGTGCCAGCAGGCGCGAGGGGGGCCGGAATGAGCAGTTCTTC. Amino acids: CASRREGGRNEQFF.

This clonotype was observed a handful of times. The gene calls are TRBV6-2 or TRBV6-3 and TRBJ2-6, with 10 nucleotides matching TRBD2. CDR3 length equals 20 residues. Germline V gene data show CDR1 as MNHEY and CDR2 as SVGEGT. Losses at the gene ends were 2 bases for V and 2 bases for J; bases not matched to a gene: 12. CDR3 region: CASSYVVRLAGEPGANVLTF. In DNA, the CDR3 is TGTGCCAGCAGTTACGTTGTGCGGCTAGCGGGGGAGCCTGGGGCCAACGTCCTGACTTTC.